The source of this T cell receptor (beta chain) is a study of T cells in Graves' hyperthyroidism and ophthalmopathy. 10 ml of fresh peripheral blood supplied the PBMCs. Using RNA transcripts as the source, TCR beta CDR3 regions were amplified. TCR CDR3 regions were first amplified by RT-PCR with HTBI primers. Using its own MiXCR run on the multiplex PCR reads, TCRdb lists one record per CDR3 protein. Of more than 300,000 distinct CDR3 sequences listed, around 18% were seen once; the top ten hold about 38%. Germline V CDR1 and CDR2: SGHRS, YFSETQ. The CDR3 is made up of 15 amino acids. V was pared by 3 bases and J by 9 bases, with 7 bases of the junction left unmatched.

This TCR was recovered from a man aged 18 to 35 with Graves' ophthalmopathy. The sequenced material came from blood. The V call is TRBV5-1, the J call TRBJ2-1; TRBD2 agrees at 12 bases. The CDR3 is CASSSGLAGRSEQFF. Written as DNA, the CDR3 is TGCGCCAGCAGCTCCGGACTAGCGGGGCGAAGTGAGCAGTTCTTC.